This is a list of T cell receptor beta chains from one sample in a study of T cell responses to AZD1222 COVID-19 vaccine. The data were produced by immunoSEQ multiplex PCR, yet TCRdb's version contains in-frame clones alone and is incomplete. Here the sample spans tens of thousands of clones, about 81% being singletons. This specimen was peripheral blood, taken 28 days after the second AZD1222 dose. These receptors were obtained from an adult who received the AZD1222 COVID-19 vaccine. Each CDR3 is given with its conserved first and last residue. A D gene is named only where the DNA matches it firmly. A row's size may be missing; if present it is once, few, many or a size class.

D gene	V gene	clone size	CDR3 protein
.	TRBV7-9	.	CASSSSPGSGYTF
TRBD1	TRBV15	once	CATSSRQGAYEQYF
TRBD1	TRBV5-6	.	CASSRDRGGLYGYTF
.	TRBV6-6	.	CASMAGGTNEKLFF
.	TRBV13	.	CASSLRDWGISSYNEQFF
TRBD1	TRBV27	.	CASSGTADSPLHF
.	TRBV21-1	few	CASSKKGGGMSNQPQHF
TRBD2	TRBV7-9	.	CASSNTSGRAYEQYF
TRBD2	TRBV2	.	CASSGGLDIDTQYF
.	TRBV5-5	.	CASSSLTPGTDTQYF
.	TRBV11-1	.	CASSPGDTSYEQYF
TRBD1	TRBV7-9	.	CASSLGSTGLTEAFF
.	TRBV10-3	.	CAISVGRGAGANVLTF
.	TRBV27	.	CASSPTGPRSTGELFF
.	TRBV28	.	CASSQPGGGNTIYF
.	TRBV14	.	CASSQAQDFGGYTF
TRBD1	TRBV23-1	.	CASSQTGQGAPEDEQYF